This T cell receptor (beta chain) is from a study of cytomegalovirus exposure and HLA in healthy donors. In the study overall: Genotyping of 398 donors showed that around 85% belonged to the Caucasian-associated ancestry cluster. Study-level findings and limits: Per a later analysis, 15,000 to 20,000 TCR beta sequences showed association with HLA alleles at 0.05 false discovery rate. In the analysis, some V segments, TRBV6-2 and TRBV6-3 included, were excluded as indistinguishable. Earlier analysis yielded a pattern in which most TCR beta V segments were productive about 90% or about 30% of the time.

CDR1 is LNHDA, CDR2 SQIVND, per germline (reference sequence). The CDR3 sequence is 16 residues long. V was trimmed by 0 bases and J by 3 bases, leaving 14 bases between them. 13 Jbeta primers and 60 Vbeta primers were used for the PCR. TCRdb keeps only in-frame clones here, not all; method: immunoSEQ multiplex PCR. The sample includes 130,000 to 150,000 clones, over 65% seen only once; the top ten take about 2.9%. Comment on this clone: Antigen: not known.

The TCR was taken from a female donor in good health and CMV-seronegative. Sequencing was carried out using PBMCs. The rearrangement uses TRBV19 and TRBJ1-2, with D possibly matching TRBD1 (5 bases). Here the CDR3 reads CASSIDGQGGDYGYTF. CDR3 DNA sequence: TGTGCCAGTAGTATAGATGGGCAGGGAGGTGACTATGGCTACACCTTC.